These 18 T cell receptor beta chains were sequenced from one sample in a study of technical replicates of blood from a few donors. Profiled with immunoSEQ multiplex PCR; TCRdb holds only in-frame clones, not every one. The sample carries more than 90,000 clones, approximately 96% recorded once. The sample comprised T cells isolated from PBMCs. The receptors here all came from a human donor in good health.

Here the CDR3 reads CASRALVSGELFF. The CDR3 DNA reads TGCGCCAGCAGGGCCCTAGTCTCCGGGGAGCTGTTTTTT. The chain recombines TRBV10-1 with TRBJ2-2, with D unresolved. CDR1 and CDR2 from the germline V gene are WNHNN and SYGVQD (reference sequence). The CDR3 totals 13 residues. With 6 bases removed from V and 6 bases from J, the gap between germline ends came to 11 bases.

This clone was recorded only once. The CDR3 is CASSFGTGVLGYTF. CDR3 sequence (DNA): TGTGCCAGCAGTTTTGGGACAGGGGTTCTTGGCTACACCTTC. This chain uses TRBV27 with TRBJ1-2; the match to TRBD1 covers 10 bases. CDR1 and CDR2 (germline): MNHEY, SMNVEV (reference sequence). This CDR3 contains 14 residues. V dropped 3 bases and J dropped 7; count of bases not matched to a gene: 5.

The gene calls are TRBV19 and TRBJ2-5, with a weak D call TRBD2 (6 bases). The ends were cut back, 6 bases at V and 7 bases at J, with 21 bases in the middle. Germline-derived CDR1 and CDR2 are LNHDA and SQIVND (reference sequence). The CDR3 extends over 15 amino acids. The CDR3 DNA is TGTGCCAGTAGCGTGCCCGGGACTCACAAGACGACCCAGTACTTC. Encoded protein: CASSVPGTHKTTQYF. Based on the CDR3 plus reference TRBV19 and TRBJ2-5, the full variable domain is DGGITQSPKYLFRKEGQNVTLSCEQNLNHDAMYWYRQDPGQGLRLIYYSQIVNDFQKGDIAEGYSVSREKKESFPLTVTSAQKNPTAFYLCASSVPGTHKTTQYFGPGTRLLVL.

In this sample, this clone turned up once. The chain uses TRBV11-2 and TRBJ1-2, with D unresolved. CDR3 length: 16 amino acids. V was cut by 5 bases and J by 5 bases, with 21 bases left in between. Germline CDR1 SGHAT, CDR2 FQNNGV. CDR3 in amino acids: CASSASPREEFYGYTF. The CDR3 DNA is TGTGCCAGCAGCGCGTCCCCAAGGGAGGAGTTTTATGGCTACACCTTC.

V is TRBV6-5 and J is TRBJ1-6, with 8 nucleotides matching TRBD1. V lost 6 bases to trimming and J lost 8 bases; unmatched junction nucleotides: 6. Germline loops: CDR1 MNHEY, CDR2 SVGAGI. There are 14 residues in the CDR3. CDR3 DNA sequence: TGTGCCAGCAGCCGAACAGGGGGAGATTCACCCCTCCACTTT. As protein: CASSRTGGDSPLHF.

The chain couples TRBV9 to TRBJ2-1; 13 bases match TRBD2. CDR1 and CDR2 from the germline V gene are SGDLS and YYNGEE. Trimming took 0 bases from V and 4 from J; bases not matched to a gene: 4. The length of the CDR3 is 17 residues. As DNA, the CDR3 is TGTGCCAGCAGCGTAGCTCGGACTAGCGGGGGATACAATGAGCAGTTCTTC. Its translation is CASSVARTSGGYNEQFF.

The chain joins TRBV29-1 to TRBJ2-1; TRBD2 agrees at 14 bases. The J segment lost 4 bases and the V segment lost 6 bases, leaving 8 bases of the junction unmatched. This CDR3 spans 16 amino acids. Per germline, CDR1 SQVTM and CDR2 ANQGSEA. CDR3: CSVGGLAGDSYNEQFF. The CDR3 DNA is TGCAGCGTGGGGGGACTAGCGGGAGATTCATACAATGAGCAGTTCTTC.

This CDR3 is CASSPQTGEAEQYF. In DNA, the CDR3 is TGTGCCAGCTCACCGCAGACAGGGGAGGCCGAGCAGTACTTC. The rearrangement uses TRBV18 and TRBJ2-7; 8 positions agree with TRBD1. Germline-derived CDR1 and CDR2 are KGHSH and LQKENI. The CDR3 is 14 residues long. V dropped 3 bases and J dropped 6; count of bases not matched to a gene: 7.

The rearrangement uses TRBV7-2 and TRBJ2-7, with 11 bases that match TRBD1. There are 15 residues in the CDR3. Looked up from germline, CDR1 is SGHTA and CDR2 is FQGNSA. V lost 4 bases, J lost 6 bases, and 8 bases stayed unmatched. Here the CDR3 DNA reads TGTGCCAGCAGCTGGGCCGGGACAGGGGGTCGCGAGCAGTACTTC. Translating gives CASSWAGTGGREQYF.

This clone appeared a single time. V and J are TRBV6-1 and TRBJ2-7, with D unresolved. CDR1 is MNHNS, CDR2 SASEGT, per germline. Trimming removed 7 bases at V and 3 bases at J, with 10 bases between. The CDR3 is 12 amino acids. Here the CDR3 DNA reads TGTGCCAGCACCCCCCGCGACTACGAGCAGTACTTC. This encodes CASTPRDYEQYF.

This rearrangement joins TRBV6-5 to TRBJ2-7, with 9 bases aligning to TRBD2. Trimming took 3 bases from V and 1 from J; bases not matched to a gene: 4. The CDR3 is 15 residues long. CDR1 and CDR2 from the germline V gene are MNHEY and SVGAGI. The CDR3 sequence: CASSYDGLASYEQYF. The CDR3 DNA is TGTGCCAGCAGTTATGATGGACTAGCGTCCTACGAGCAGTACTTC.

The chain employs TRBV5-1 and TRBJ2-5; a possible D gene is TRBD2 (5 bases). The length of the CDR3 is 15 residues. With 1 base removed from V and 4 bases from J, the gap between germline ends came to 14 bases. Germline values: CDR1 SGHRS, CDR2 YFSETQ. The CDR3 sequence is CASSLRGNSGETQYF. CDR3 sequence (DNA): TGCGCCAGCAGCTTGAGAGGGAATTCGGGAGAGACCCAGTACTTC.

This chain joins TRBV5-4 and TRBJ2-1; TRBD2 matches at 11 bases. Germline values: CDR1 SGHNT, CDR2 YYREEE (reference sequence). V was pared by 4 bases and J by 7 bases, with 7 bases of the junction left unmatched. The CDR3 consists of 15 residues. CDR3 region: CASSQTSGTENEQFF. Here the CDR3 DNA reads TGTGCCAGCAGCCAGACTAGCGGGACTGAAAATGAGCAGTTCTTC.

This clone appeared a single time. The chain links TRBV5-1 to TRBJ1-4, with 8 bases that match TRBD1. The J segment lost 1 base and the V segment lost 0 bases, leaving 5 bases of the junction unmatched. There are 17 residues in the CDR3. Germline CDR1 reads SGHRS; CDR2 reads YFSETQ. CDR3 nucleotides: TGCGCCAGCAGCTTGGGGACAGGGACAGGAACTAATGAAAAACTGTTTTTT. This gives the protein CASSLGTGTGTNEKLFF.

The chain carries TRBV2 and TRBJ2-3; no firm D call. This CDR3 contains 12 residues. V shed 8 bases and J shed 1 base, with 7 bases lying between them. CDR1 and CDR2 from the germline V gene are SNHLY and FYNNEI. CDR3 in amino acids: CASRPGTDTQYF. CDR3 sequence (DNA): TGTGCCAGCCGTCCAGGCACAGATACGCAGTATTTT.

As concerns this clone: Germline is not matched at one junction end, which may reflect a read error. The V call is TRBV10-3, the J call TRBJ1-2, with 7 positions matching TRBD1. The CDR3 is 15 residues long. CDR1 and CDR2 from the germline V gene are ENHRY and SYGVKD. CDR3 amino acids: CAVRVVGTADYGYTF. The CDR3 DNA is TGTGCCGTCAGGGTGGTAGGGACAGCCGACTATGGCTACACCTTC.

This clone occurred once. The chain uses TRBV15 and TRBJ2-5; TRBD2 matches 11 bases. In germline, CDR1 is LNHNV, CDR2 YYDKDF (reference sequence). The CDR3 is made up of 17 amino acids. V shed 0 bases and J 4 bases; nucleotides not matched to a gene: 7. CDR3 sequence reads: CATSRDTPLAGVETQYF. CDR3 DNA sequence: TGTGCCACCAGCAGAGACACCCCACTAGCGGGAGTAGAGACCCAGTACTTC.

The chain joins TRBV6-5 to TRBJ1-5; D is undetermined. Germline V gene lookup returns CDR1 MNHEY and CDR2 SVGAGI. The CDR3 runs 16 residues. The V and J ends lost 4 bases and 2 bases respectively, with 15 bases between them. CDR3 residues: CASSSAFTGGNQPQHF. CDR3 sequence (DNA): TGTGCCAGCAGTTCTGCCTTTACCGGGGGCAATCAGCCCCAGCATTTT.